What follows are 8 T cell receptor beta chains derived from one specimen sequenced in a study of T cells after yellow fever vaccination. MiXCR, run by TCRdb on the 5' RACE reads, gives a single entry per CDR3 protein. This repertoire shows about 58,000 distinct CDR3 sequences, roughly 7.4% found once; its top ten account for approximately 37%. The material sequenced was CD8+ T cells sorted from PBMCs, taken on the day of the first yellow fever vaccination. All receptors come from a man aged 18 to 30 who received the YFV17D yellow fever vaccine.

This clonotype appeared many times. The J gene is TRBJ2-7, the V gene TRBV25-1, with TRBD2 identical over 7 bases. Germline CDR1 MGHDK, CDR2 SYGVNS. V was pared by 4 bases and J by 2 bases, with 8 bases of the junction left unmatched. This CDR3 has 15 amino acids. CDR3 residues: CASSGPGGWTYEQYF. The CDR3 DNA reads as TGTGCCAGCAGTGGCCCGGGGGGATGGACCTACGAGCAGTACTTC.

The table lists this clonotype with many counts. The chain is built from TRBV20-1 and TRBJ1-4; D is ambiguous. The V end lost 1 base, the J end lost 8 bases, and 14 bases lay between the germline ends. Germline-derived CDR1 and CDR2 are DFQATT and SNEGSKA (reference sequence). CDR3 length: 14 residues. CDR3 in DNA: TGCAGTGCTAGAGTATTGGAGGGATGGGAAAAACTGTTTTTT. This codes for CSARVLEGWEKLFF.

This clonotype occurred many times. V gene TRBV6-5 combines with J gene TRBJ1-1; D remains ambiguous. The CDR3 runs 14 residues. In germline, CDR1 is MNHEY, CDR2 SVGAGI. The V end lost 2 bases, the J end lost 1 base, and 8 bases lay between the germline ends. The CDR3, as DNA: TGTGCCAGCAGTTACACCTCAGGGAACACTGAAGCTTTCTTT. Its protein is CASSYTSGNTEAFF.

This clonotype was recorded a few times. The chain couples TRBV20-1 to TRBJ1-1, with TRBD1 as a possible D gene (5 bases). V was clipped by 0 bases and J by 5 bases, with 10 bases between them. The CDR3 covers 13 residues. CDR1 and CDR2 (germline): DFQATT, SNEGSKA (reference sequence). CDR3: CSARDMAGTEAFF. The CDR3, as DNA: TGCAGTGCTAGAGACATGGCAGGGACTGAAGCTTTCTTT.

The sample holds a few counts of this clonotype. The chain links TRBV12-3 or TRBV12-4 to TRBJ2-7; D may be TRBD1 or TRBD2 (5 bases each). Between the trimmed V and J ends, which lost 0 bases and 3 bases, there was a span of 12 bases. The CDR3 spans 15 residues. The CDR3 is CASSLAGTGIYEQYF. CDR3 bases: TGTGCCAGCAGTTTAGCTGGGACCGGCATCTACGAGCAGTACTTC.

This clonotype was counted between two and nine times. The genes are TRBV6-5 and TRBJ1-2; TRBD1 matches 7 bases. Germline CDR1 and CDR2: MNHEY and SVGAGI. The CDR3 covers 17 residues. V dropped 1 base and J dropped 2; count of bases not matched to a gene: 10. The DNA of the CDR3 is TGTGCCAGCAGTTACTGGTCTGGGGGGACAGCGAACTATGGCTACACCTTC. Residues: CASSYWSGGTANYGYTF.

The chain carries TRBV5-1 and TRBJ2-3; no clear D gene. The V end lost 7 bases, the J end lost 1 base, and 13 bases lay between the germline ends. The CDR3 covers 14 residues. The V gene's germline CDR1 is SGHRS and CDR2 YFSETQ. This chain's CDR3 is CASEITTGTDTQYF. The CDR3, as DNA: TGCGCCAGCGAAATAACGACCGGCACAGATACGCAGTATTTT.

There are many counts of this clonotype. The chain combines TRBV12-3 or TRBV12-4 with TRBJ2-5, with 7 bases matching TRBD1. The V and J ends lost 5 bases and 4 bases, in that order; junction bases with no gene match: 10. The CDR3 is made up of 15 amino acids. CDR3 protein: CASSKTGSFGETQYF. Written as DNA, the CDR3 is TGTGCCAGCAGTAAGACAGGGAGTTTTGGAGAGACCCAGTACTTC.